This T cell receptor (beta chain) comes out of a study of shared clonotypes between healthy human individuals. Turning to the study itself: The donor pool was made up of a couple of women and a few men aged 18 to 49.

Assay used: immunoSEQ multiplex PCR; TCRdb lists only in-frame clones, some missing. The sample yields around 1,000,000 clones, roughly 80% seen once. Germline V gene sequence: CDR1 SEHNR, CDR2 FQNEAQ (reference sequence). The V end was cut by 2 bases, the J end by 6 bases, with 7 bases between. This CDR3 is 13 amino acids long. Specimen: memory CD4+ T cells from PBMCs. The subset here: CD45RA-negative fraction. The sequence derives from a man aged 18 to 30 in good health. Some clones in this sample may be carry-over from other donors' samples. The chain uses TRBV7-9 and TRBJ2-2; D call uncertain. CDR3 sequence: CASSLYVAGELFF. The CDR3 nucleotides read TGTGCCAGCAGCTTATATGTAGCCGGGGAGCTGTTTTTT.